This T cell receptor (beta chain) is from a study of blood T cell repertoires in COVID-19. Overall study: Samples of COVID-19 (acute and convalescent) were obtained from the United States, Italy and Spain. In each case, the material was cDNA or gDNA derived from T cells, B-cell-depleted T cells, or PBMCs.

Authors' data handling: For nucleated cells, counts were estimated from reference gene primer amplification. Using immunoSEQ multiplex PCR, the repertoire was profiled, and TCRdb retains in-frame clones only, with some absent. V and J calls and clone size are as listed in that table; D and trimming were resolved from the DNA. Among tens of thousands of clones, about 73% were seen once, and the ten largest hold around 5.8%. CDR3 length: 15 residues. With 4 bases clipped from V and 2 bases from J, the junction kept 4 bases outside the gene matches. The germline CDR1 and CDR2 sequences are LGHNA and YSLEER.

The clonotype comes from a man over 45 with active or convalescent COVID-19. Sample: peripheral blood. The J gene is TRBJ1-2, the V gene TRBV4-3; TRBD1 matches at 10 bases. For the CDR3, the DNA is TGCGCCAGCAGCCTACGGACAGGGGGAAACTATGGCTACACCTTC. This translates into CASSLRTGGNYGYTF.